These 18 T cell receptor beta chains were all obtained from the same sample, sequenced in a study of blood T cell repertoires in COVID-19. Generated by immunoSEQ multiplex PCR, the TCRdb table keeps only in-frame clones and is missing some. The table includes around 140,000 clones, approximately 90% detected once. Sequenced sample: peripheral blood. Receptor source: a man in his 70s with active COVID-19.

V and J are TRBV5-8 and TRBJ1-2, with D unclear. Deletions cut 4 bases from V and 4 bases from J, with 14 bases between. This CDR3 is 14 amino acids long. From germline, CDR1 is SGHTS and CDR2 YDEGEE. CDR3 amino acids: CASSPERHLYGYTF. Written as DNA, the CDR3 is TGTGCCAGCAGCCCTGAGAGACACCTCTATGGCTACACCTTC.

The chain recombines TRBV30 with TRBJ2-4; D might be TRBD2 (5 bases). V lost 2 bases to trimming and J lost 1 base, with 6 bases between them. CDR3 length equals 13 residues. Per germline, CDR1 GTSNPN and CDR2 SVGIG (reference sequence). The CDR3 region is CAWSKRAKNIQYF. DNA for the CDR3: TGTGCCTGGAGTAAGCGGGCCAAAAACATTCAGTACTTC.

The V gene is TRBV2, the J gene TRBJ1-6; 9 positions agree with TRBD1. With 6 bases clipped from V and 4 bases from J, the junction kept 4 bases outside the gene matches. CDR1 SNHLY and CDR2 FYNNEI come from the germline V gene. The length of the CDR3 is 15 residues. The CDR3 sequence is CASRGTGNYNSPLHF. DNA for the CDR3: TGTGCCAGCAGGGGGACAGGGAATTATAATTCACCCCTCCACTTT.

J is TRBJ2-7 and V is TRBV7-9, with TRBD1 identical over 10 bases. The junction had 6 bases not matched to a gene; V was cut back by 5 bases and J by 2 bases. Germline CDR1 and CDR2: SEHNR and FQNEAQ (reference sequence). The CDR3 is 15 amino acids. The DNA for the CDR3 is TGTGCCAGCAGCGATACCGGGACAGGGGCCTACGAGCAGTACTTC. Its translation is CASSDTGTGAYEQYF. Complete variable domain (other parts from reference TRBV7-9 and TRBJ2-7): DTGVSQNPRHKITKRGQNVTFRCDPISEHNRLYWYRQTLGQGPEFLTYFQNEAQLEKSRLLSDRFSAERPKGSFSTLEIQRTEQGDSAMYLCASSDTGTGAYEQYFGPGTRLTVT.

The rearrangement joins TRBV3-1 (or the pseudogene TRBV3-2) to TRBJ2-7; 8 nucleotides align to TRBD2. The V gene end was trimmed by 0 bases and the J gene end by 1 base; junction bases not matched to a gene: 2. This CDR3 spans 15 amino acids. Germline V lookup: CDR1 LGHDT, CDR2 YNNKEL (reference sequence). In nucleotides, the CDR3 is TGTGCCAGCAGCCAAGAAAGCGGGGGTTCCTACGAGCAGTACTTC. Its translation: CASSQESGGSYEQYF.

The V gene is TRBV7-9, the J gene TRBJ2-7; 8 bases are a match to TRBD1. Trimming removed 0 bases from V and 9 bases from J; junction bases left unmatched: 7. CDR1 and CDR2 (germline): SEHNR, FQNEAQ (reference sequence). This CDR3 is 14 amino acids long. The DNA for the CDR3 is TGTGCCAGCAGCTTAGCCCTGGACAGGGTTGTGCAGTACTTC. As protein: CASSLALDRVVQYF.

CDR3 in DNA: TGCGCCAGCAGCTTGGAGGGTATCAGGGCGTACACTGAAGCTTTCTTT. Translated, it gives CASSLEGIRAYTEAFF. The chain couples TRBV5-1 to TRBJ1-1, with a weak D call TRBD1 (5 bases). Germline V gene lookup returns CDR1 SGHRS and CDR2 YFSETQ. The CDR3 is made up of 16 amino acids. With 0 bases removed from V and 3 bases from J, the gap between germline ends came to 15 bases.

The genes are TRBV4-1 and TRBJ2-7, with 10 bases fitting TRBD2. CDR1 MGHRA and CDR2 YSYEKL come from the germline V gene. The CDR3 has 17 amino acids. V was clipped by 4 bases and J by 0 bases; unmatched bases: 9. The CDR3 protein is CASSRGSLAGFSYEQYF. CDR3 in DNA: TGCGCCAGCAGCCGCGGGTCACTAGCGGGGTTCTCCTACGAGCAGTACTTC.

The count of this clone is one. CDR3 amino acids: CASRSGSGEQFF. The DNA of the CDR3 is TGTGCCAGCAGGAGCGGGAGTGGCGAGCAGTTCTTC. The chain is built from TRBV6-5 and TRBJ2-1; 8 positions match TRBD2. V was pared by 6 bases and J by 10 bases, with 5 bases of the junction left unmatched. The CDR3 runs 12 residues. Germline V gene data show CDR1 as MNHEY and CDR2 as SVGAGI.

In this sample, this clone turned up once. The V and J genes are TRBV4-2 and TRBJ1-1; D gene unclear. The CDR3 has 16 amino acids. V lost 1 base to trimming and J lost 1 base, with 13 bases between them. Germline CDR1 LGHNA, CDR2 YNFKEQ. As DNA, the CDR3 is TGTGCCAGCAGCCAAGTTTCGGGGAGTCCGAACACTGAAGCTTTCTTT. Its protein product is CASSQVSGSPNTEAFF.

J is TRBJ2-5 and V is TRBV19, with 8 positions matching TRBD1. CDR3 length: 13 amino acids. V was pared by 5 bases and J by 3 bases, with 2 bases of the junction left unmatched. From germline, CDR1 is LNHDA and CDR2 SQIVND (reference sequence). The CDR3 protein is CASSQDREETQYF. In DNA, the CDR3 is TGTGCCAGTAGTCAGGACAGGGAAGAGACCCAGTACTTC.

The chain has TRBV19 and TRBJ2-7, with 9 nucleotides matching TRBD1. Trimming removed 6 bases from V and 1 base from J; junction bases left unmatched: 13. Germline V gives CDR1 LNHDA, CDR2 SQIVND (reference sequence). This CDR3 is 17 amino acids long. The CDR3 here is CASRRTGDRPGSYEQYF. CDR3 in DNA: TGTGCCAGTAGGAGGACAGGGGATCGCCCAGGGTCCTACGAGCAGTACTTC.

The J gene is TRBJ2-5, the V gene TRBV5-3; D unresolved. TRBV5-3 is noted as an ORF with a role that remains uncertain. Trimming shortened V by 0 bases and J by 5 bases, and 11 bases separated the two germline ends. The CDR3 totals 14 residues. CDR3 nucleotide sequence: TGTGCCAGAAGCTTGGGCTTAACCCGGGAGACCCAGTACTTC. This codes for CARSLGLTRETQYF.

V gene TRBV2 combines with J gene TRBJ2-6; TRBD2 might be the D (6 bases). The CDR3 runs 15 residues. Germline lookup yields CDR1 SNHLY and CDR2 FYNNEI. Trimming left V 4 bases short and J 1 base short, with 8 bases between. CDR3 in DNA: TGTGCCAGCAGTGTAGGAGGGTCTGGGGCCAACGTCCTGACTTTC. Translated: CASSVGGSGANVLTF.

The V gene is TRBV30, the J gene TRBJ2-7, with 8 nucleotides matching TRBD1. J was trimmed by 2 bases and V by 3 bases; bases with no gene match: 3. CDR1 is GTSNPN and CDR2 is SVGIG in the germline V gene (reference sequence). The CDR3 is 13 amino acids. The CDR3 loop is CAWSPDRAYEQYF. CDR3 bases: TGTGCCTGGAGCCCGGACAGGGCCTACGAGCAGTACTTC.

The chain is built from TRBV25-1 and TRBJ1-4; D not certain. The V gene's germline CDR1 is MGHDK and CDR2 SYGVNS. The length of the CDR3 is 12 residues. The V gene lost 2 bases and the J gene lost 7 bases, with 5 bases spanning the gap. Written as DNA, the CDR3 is TGTGCCAGCAGTGAACCGGGTGAAAAACTGTTTTTT. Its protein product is CASSEPGEKLFF.

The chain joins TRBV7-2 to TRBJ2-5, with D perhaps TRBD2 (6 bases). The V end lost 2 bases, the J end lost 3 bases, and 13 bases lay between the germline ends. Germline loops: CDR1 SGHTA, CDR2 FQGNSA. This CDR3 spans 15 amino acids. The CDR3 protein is CASSLQGTGEETQYF. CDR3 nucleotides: TGTGCCAGCAGCTTACAGGGTACGGGGGAAGAGACCCAGTACTTC.

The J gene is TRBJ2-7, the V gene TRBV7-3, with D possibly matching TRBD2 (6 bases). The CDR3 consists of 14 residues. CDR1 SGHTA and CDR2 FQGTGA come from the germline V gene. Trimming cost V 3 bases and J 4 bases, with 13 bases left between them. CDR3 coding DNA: TGTGCCAGCAGCTTCCCGGGACTCAAATACGAGCAGTACTTC. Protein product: CASSFPGLKYEQYF.